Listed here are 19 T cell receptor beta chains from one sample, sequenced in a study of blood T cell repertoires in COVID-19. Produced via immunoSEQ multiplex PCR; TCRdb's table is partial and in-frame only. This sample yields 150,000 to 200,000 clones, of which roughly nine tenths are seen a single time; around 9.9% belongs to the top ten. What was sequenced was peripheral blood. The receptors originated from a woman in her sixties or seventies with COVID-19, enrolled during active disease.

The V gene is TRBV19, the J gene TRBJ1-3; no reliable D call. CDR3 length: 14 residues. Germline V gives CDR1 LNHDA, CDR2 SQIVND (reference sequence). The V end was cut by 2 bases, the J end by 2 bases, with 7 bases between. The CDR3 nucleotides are TGTGCCAGTAGTATAACAGTAGCTGGAAACACCATATATTTT. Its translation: CASSITVAGNTIYF.

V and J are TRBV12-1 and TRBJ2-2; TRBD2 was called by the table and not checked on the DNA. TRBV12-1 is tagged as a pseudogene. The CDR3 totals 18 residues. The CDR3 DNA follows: TGTGCCAGCAGGGATCGGACTAGCGGGAGGAGGTACACCGGGGAGCTGTTTTTT. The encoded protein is CASRDRTSGRRYTGELFF.

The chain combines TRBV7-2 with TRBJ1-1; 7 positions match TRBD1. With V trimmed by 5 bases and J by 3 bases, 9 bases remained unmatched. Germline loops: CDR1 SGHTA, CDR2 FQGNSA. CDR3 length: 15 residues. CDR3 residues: CASSARQGGYTEAFF. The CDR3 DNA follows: TGTGCCAGCAGCGCGCGACAGGGTGGGTACACTGAAGCTTTCTTT.

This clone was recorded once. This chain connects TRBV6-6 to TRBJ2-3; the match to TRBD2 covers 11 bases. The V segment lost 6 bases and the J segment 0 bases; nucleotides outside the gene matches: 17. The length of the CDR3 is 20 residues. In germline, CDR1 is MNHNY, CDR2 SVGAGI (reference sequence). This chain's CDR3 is CASSSPELAGELVSTDTQYF. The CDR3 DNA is TGTGCCAGCAGCTCCCCTGAACTAGCGGGAGAATTAGTTAGCACAGATACGCAGTATTTT.

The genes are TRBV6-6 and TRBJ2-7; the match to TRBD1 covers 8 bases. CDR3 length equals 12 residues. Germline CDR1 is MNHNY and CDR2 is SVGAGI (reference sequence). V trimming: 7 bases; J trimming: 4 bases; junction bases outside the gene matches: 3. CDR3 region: CASKDREYEQYF. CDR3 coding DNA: TGTGCCAGCAAGGACAGGGAATACGAGCAGTACTTC.

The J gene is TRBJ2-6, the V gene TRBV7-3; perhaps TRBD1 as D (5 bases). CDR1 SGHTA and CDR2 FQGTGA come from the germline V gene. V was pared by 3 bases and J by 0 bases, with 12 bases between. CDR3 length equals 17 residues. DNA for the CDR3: TGTGCCAGCAGCTTCCCAGGGCGACGCTCTGGGGCCAACGTCCTGACTTTC. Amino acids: CASSFPGRRSGANVLTF.

The CDR3 region has the DNA TGTGCCAGCAGCTCGGACAGGGAGGACTACGAGCAGTACTTC. This codes for CASSSDREDYEQYF. The rearrangement uses TRBV7-8 and TRBJ2-7; 8 bases line up with TRBD1. The V and J ends lost 4 bases and 3 bases, in that order; junction bases with no gene match: 5. The length of the CDR3 is 14 residues. Germline V gene data show CDR1 as SGHVS and CDR2 as FQNEAQ. The full variable domain, its missing parts supplied by reference TRBV7-8 and TRBJ2-7, is GAGVSQSPRYKVAKRGQDVALRCDPISGHVSLFWYQQALGQGPEFLTYFQNEAQLDKSGLPSDRFFAERPEGSVSTLKIQRTQQEDSAVYLCASSSDREDYEQYFGPGTRLTVT.

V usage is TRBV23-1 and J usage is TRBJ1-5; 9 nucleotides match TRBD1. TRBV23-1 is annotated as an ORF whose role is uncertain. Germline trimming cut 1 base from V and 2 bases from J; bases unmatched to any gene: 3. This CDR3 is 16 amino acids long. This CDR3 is CASSQFRDRGNQPQHF. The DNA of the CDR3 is TGCGCCAGCAGTCAATTCCGGGACAGGGGCAATCAGCCCCAGCATTTT.

The CDR3 nucleotides read TGTGCCAGCTCAGAGGACAGATTACTATATGGCTACACCTTC. It encodes CASSEDRLLYGYTF. This chain connects TRBV18 to TRBJ1-2; D may be TRBD1 (6 bases). The CDR3 totals 14 residues. Germline values: CDR1 KGHSH, CDR2 LQKENI. V was pared by 5 bases and J by 5 bases, with 15 bases between.

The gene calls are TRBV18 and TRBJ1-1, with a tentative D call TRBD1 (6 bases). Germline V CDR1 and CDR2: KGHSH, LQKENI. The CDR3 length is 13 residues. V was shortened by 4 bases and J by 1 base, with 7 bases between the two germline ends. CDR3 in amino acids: CASSRQENTEAFF. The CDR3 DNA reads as TGTGCCAGCTCACGACAGGAGAACACTGAAGCTTTCTTT.

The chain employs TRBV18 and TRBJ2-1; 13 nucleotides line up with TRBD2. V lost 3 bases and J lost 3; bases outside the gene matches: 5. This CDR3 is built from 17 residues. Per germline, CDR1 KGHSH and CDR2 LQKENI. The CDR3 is CASSPPGLAGFYNEQFF. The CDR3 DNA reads TGTGCCAGCTCACCTCCGGGACTAGCGGGATTCTACAATGAGCAGTTCTTC. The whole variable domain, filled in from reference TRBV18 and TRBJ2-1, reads NAGVMQNPRHLVRRRGQEARLRCSPMKGHSHVYWYRQLPEEGLKFMVYLQKENIIDESGMPKERFSAEFPKEGPSILRIQQVVRGDSAAYFCASSPPGLAGFYNEQFFGPGTRLTVL.

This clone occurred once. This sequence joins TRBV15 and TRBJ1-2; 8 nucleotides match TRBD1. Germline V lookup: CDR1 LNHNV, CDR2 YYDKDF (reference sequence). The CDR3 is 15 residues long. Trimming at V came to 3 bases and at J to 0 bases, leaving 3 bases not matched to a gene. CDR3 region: CATSRRTGSNYGYTF. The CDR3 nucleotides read TGTGCCACCAGCAGGAGGACAGGGTCTAACTATGGCTACACCTTC. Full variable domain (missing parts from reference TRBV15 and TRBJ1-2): DAMVIQNPRYQVTQFGKPVTLSCSQTLNHNVMYWYQQKSSQAPKLLFHYYDKDFNNEADTPDNFQSRRPNTSFCFLDIRSPGLGDTAMYLCATSRRTGSNYGYTFGSGTRLTVV.

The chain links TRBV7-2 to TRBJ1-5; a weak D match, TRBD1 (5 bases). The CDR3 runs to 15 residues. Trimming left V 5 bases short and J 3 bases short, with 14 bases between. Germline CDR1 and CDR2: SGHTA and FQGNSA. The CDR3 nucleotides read TGTGCCAGCAGCATTCAGGGAACCATCAATCAGCCCCAGCATTTT. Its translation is CASSIQGTINQPQHF.

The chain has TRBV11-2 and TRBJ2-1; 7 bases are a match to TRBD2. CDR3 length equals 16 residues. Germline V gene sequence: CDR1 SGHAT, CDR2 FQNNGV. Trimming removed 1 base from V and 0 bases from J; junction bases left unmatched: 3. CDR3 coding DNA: TGTGCCAGCAGCTTAGGAGGGGAGGGCTCCTACAATGAGCAGTTCTTC. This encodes CASSLGGEGSYNEQFF.

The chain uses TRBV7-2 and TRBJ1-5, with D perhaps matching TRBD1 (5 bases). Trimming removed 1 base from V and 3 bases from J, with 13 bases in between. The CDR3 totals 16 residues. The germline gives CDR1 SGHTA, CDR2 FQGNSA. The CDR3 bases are TGTGCCAGCAGCTTAGATGGGGGGACTTACAATCAGCCCCAGCATTTT. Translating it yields CASSLDGGTYNQPQHF.

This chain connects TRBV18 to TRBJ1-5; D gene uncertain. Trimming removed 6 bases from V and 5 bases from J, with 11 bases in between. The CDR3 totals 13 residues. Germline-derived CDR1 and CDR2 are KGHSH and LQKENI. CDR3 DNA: TGTGCCAGCTCTGAAGTCCGGGATCAGCCCCAGCATTTT. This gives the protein CASSEVRDQPQHF.

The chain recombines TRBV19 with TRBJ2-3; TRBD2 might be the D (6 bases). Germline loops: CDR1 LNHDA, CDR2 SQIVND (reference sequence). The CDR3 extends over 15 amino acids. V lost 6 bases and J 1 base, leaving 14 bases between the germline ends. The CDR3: CASSLSGAGTDTQYF. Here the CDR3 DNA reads TGTGCCAGTAGCCTTAGCGGAGCCGGCACAGATACGCAGTATTTT. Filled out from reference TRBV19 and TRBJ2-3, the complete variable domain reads DGGITQSPKYLFRKEGQNVTLSCEQNLNHDAMYWYRQDPGQGLRLIYYSQIVNDFQKGDIAEGYSVSREKKESFPLTVTSAQKNPTAFYLCASSLSGAGTDTQYFGPGTRLTVL.

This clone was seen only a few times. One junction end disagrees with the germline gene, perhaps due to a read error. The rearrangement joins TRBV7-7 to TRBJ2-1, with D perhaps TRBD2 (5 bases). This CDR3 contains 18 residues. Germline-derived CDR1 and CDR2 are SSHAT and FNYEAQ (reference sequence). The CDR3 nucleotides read TGTGCTAGCAGCTTAAGCCCCGGCCACTGGAAGGAGAGGGATGAGCAGTTCTTC. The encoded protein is CASSLSPGHWKERDEQFF.

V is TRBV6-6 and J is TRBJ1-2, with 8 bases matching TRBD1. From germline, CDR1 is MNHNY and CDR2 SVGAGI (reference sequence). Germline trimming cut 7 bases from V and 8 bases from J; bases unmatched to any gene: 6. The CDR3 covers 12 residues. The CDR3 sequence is CASTRDRGGYTF. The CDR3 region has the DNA TGTGCCAGCACCCGAGACAGGGGAGGCTACACCTTC.